Following are 28 T cell receptor beta chains from one sample sequenced in a study of cytomegalovirus exposure and HLA in healthy donors. PCR amplification relied on 60 Vbeta primers (plus 13 Jbeta primers). The table came from immunoSEQ multiplex PCR; TCRdb's copy has only in-frame clones and leaves some out. Altogether about 140,000 clones are present, approximately 82% being singletons, with the ten largest covering about 1.5%. Sequencing was done on a sample of PBMCs. These receptors were obtained from a man aged 25 to 40 in good health and CMV-seropositive.

This chain joins TRBV5-1 and TRBJ2-1; D unresolved. Germline V gene sequence: CDR1 SGHRS, CDR2 YFSETQ. Deletions cut 1 base from V and 4 bases from J, with 6 bases between. The CDR3 has 13 residues. CDR3 region: CASSLQAYNEQFF. CDR3 nucleotide sequence: TGCGCCAGCAGCTTGCAGGCGTACAATGAGCAGTTCTTC.

The chain uses TRBV7-2 and TRBJ1-2; D gene unclear. The length of the CDR3 is 14 residues. Trimming took 5 bases from V and 5 from J, leaving 15 bases between them. Germline V gives CDR1 SGHTA, CDR2 FQGNSA. The CDR3 spells CASSVFMGPYGYTF. For the CDR3, the DNA is TGTGCCAGCAGCGTATTCATGGGCCCTTATGGCTACACCTTC.

This chain uses TRBV5-1 with TRBJ2-2; the D gene is possibly TRBD1 (5 bases). There are 15 residues in the CDR3. Germline assignment: CDR1 SGHRS and CDR2 YFSETQ. Trimming stripped 4 bases from V and 1 base from J, with 11 bases between. The CDR3 sequence: CASSLGGQNTGELFF. CDR3 DNA sequence: TGCGCCAGCAGCCTGGGCGGACAGAACACCGGGGAGCTGTTTTTT.

The chain employs TRBV7-9 and TRBJ2-2, with TRBD1 matching over 9 bases. In germline, CDR1 is SEHNR, CDR2 FQNEAQ (reference sequence). This CDR3 comprises 14 residues. With 6 bases clipped from V and 5 bases from J, the junction kept 4 bases outside the gene matches. CDR3 amino acids: CASRSTGGTGELFF. CDR3 DNA: TGTGCCAGCAGGTCGACAGGGGGAACCGGGGAGCTGTTTTTT.

This chain connects TRBV11-2 to TRBJ2-7, with TRBD2 identical over 7 bases. The CDR3 extends over 13 amino acids. Germline loops: CDR1 SGHAT, CDR2 FQNNGV. V shed 7 bases, J shed 7 bases, and the junction held 10 bases outside the gene matches. The CDR3 sequence: CASTGTITKEQYF. The DNA of the CDR3 is TGTGCCAGCACCGGGACTATTACGAAGGAGCAGTACTTC.

V and J are TRBV9 and TRBJ2-7; no clear D gene. In germline, CDR1 is SGDLS, CDR2 YYNGEE. The ends were cut back, 4 bases at V and 4 bases at J, with 6 bases in the middle. The CDR3 has 11 amino acids. This CDR3 reads CASSSGYEQYF. CDR3 sequence (DNA): TGTGCCAGCAGCTCAGGATACGAGCAGTACTTC.

This chain joins TRBV30 and TRBJ1-2, with D perhaps TRBD1 (5 bases). The length of the CDR3 is 14 residues. CDR1 GTSNPN and CDR2 SVGIG come from the germline V gene (reference sequence). The V gene lost 5 bases and the J gene lost 0 bases, with 13 bases spanning the gap. CDR3: CAWGGTPANYGYTF. CDR3 DNA sequence: TGTGCCTGGGGCGGGACGCCTGCTAACTATGGCTACACCTTC.

This clone appeared once. V is TRBV30 and J is TRBJ2-7; the match to TRBD1 covers 7 bases. This CDR3 comprises 15 residues. The J segment lost 0 bases and the V segment lost 4 bases, leaving 9 bases of the junction unmatched. CDR1 and CDR2 (germline): GTSNPN, SVGIG (reference sequence). DNA for the CDR3: TGTGCCTGGAACCTAAGGGGGCGTAACTCCTACGAGCAGTACTTC. This encodes CAWNLRGRNSYEQYF.

The chain couples TRBV5-1 to TRBJ2-5; a weak D match, TRBD1 (7 bases). The last part of the DNA fits TRBJ2-7 better; the J call may be wrong. CDR3 size: 14 residues. The V gene's germline CDR1 is SGHRS and CDR2 YFSETQ. CDR3 in amino acids: CASHRSTGTYEQYF. The CDR3 DNA sequence: TGCGCCAGCCATCGTTCGACAGGGACTTACGAGCAGTACTTC.

The chain carries TRBV5-1 and TRBJ1-2; 9 nucleotides align to TRBD1. Unmatched junction bases numbered 11, after V lost 6 bases and J lost 8 bases. CDR1 and CDR2 from the germline V gene are SGHRS and YFSETQ. CDR3 length: 14 amino acids. The CDR3 here is CASTRGQGEGGYTF. The CDR3 DNA is TGCGCCAGCACCCGGGGACAGGGTGAAGGCGGCTACACCTTC.

The rearrangement joins TRBV5-1 to TRBJ2-1; a weak D match, TRBD1 (5 bases). CDR1 and CDR2 (germline): SGHRS, YFSETQ. Trimming left V 0 bases short and J 1 base short, with 8 bases between. The CDR3 has 15 residues. The chain's CDR3 is CASSLEGASYNEQFF. The CDR3 nucleotides are TGCGCCAGCAGCTTGGAAGGGGCTTCCTACAATGAGCAGTTCTTC.

This chain links TRBV7-2 with TRBJ2-1; 11 bases are a match to TRBD1. The CDR3 is made up of 12 amino acids. Per the germline V gene, CDR1 is SGHTA and CDR2 is FQGNSA. The V and J ends lost 4 bases and 13 bases, in that order; junction bases with no gene match: 3. CDR3 region: CASSSGQGAQFF. Here the CDR3 DNA reads TGTGCCAGCAGCTCCGGACAGGGGGCACAGTTCTTC.

CDR3: CASSSFRGDTQYF. The CDR3, as DNA: TGTGCCAGCAGTTCTTTTAGAGGGGATACGCAGTATTTT. The rearrangement links TRBV6-5 to TRBJ2-3; maybe TRBD2 (5 bases). Germline values: CDR1 MNHEY, CDR2 SVGAGI. There are 13 residues in the CDR3. Trimming removed 4 bases at V and 6 bases at J, with 11 bases between.

The chain uses TRBV7-2 and TRBJ2-7, with 7 nucleotides matching TRBD1. The CDR3 spans 16 residues. After removal of 5 bases from V and 0 bases from J, the junction contained 10 bases not matched to a gene. CDR1 is SGHTA, CDR2 FQGNSA, per germline. The CDR3 here is CASSHPPGQSSYEQYF. Written as DNA, the CDR3 is TGTGCCAGCAGCCACCCCCCGGGACAGAGCTCCTACGAGCAGTACTTC. Full variable domain (outside the CDR3, taken from reference TRBV7-2 and TRBJ2-7): GAGVSQSPSNKVTEKGKDVELRCDPISGHTALYWYRQSLGQGLEFLIYFQGNSAPDKSGLPSDRFSAERTGGSVSTLTIQRTQQEDSAVYLCASSHPPGQSSYEQYFGPGTRLTVT.

The V call is TRBV11-1, the J call TRBJ1-1; 9 nucleotides align to TRBD1. Germline V lookup: CDR1 SGHAT, CDR2 FQDESV (reference sequence). The CDR3 consists of 14 residues. J was trimmed by 6 bases and V by 5 bases; bases with no gene match: 7. CDR3 in amino acids: CASSPTGGAAEAFF. CDR3 nucleotides: TGTGCCAGCAGCCCCACAGGGGGCGCCGCTGAAGCTTTCTTT.

The chain uses TRBV7-7 and TRBJ2-3; possibly TRBD2 for D (6 bases). Germline V gene lookup returns CDR1 SSHAT and CDR2 FNYEAQ (reference sequence). The CDR3 totals 15 residues. The CDR3: CARAGLESGADTQYF. The DNA for the CDR3 is TGTGCTAGGGCGGGTTTGGAGTCGGGGGCAGATACGCAGTATTTT.

The chain employs TRBV4-2 and TRBJ2-2, with TRBD2 identical over 9 bases. Germline CDR1 reads LGHNA; CDR2 reads YNFKEQ. CDR3 size: 16 residues. V shed 2 bases and J 0 bases; nucleotides not matched to a gene: 1. The CDR3 is CASSQRLAANTGELFF. CDR3 bases: TGTGCCAGCAGCCAAAGACTAGCGGCGAACACCGGGGAGCTGTTTTTT.

The rearrangement uses TRBV7-9 and TRBJ2-3; D gene unclear. CDR1 is SEHNR and CDR2 is FQNEAQ in the germline V gene (reference sequence). The V end was cut by 2 bases, the J end by 0 bases, with 12 bases between. The length of the CDR3 is 16 residues. The CDR3 loop reads CASSLWAASSTDTQYF. The DNA of the CDR3 is TGTGCCAGCAGCTTATGGGCAGCCTCTAGCACAGATACGCAGTATTTT.

This chain connects TRBV6-1 to TRBJ2-5; 8 bases map to TRBD2. The DNA end is a closer match to TRBJ2-7, so the J assignment may be wrong. The CDR3 covers 17 residues. Germline V CDR1 and CDR2: MNHNS, SASEGT. For the CDR3, the DNA is TGTGCCAGCAGTGAAGCGCTTCCGGGGGGGGTTACCTACGAGCAGTACTTC. Its translation is CASSEALPGGVTYEQYF.

The chain is built from TRBV7-3 and TRBJ2-1; 9 bases match TRBD2. Losses at the gene ends were 1 base for V and 15 bases for J; bases not matched to a gene: 7. The length of the CDR3 is 13 residues. The germline CDR1 and CDR2 sequences are SGHTA and FQGTGA. The CDR3 is CASSLNGAGGVFF. CDR3 sequence (DNA): TGTGCCAGCAGCTTAAACGGGGCGGGAGGGGTGTTCTTC.

The V gene is TRBV27, the J gene TRBJ2-7; the D gene is possibly TRBD2 (6 bases). V was pared by 7 bases and J by 2 bases, with 15 bases between. The CDR3 runs 14 residues. CDR1 MNHEY and CDR2 SMNVEV come from the germline V gene (reference sequence). The CDR3 here is CASTAPGVPYEQYF. The CDR3 DNA sequence: TGTGCCAGCACCGCCCCGGGGGTCCCCTACGAGCAGTACTTC.

The V gene is TRBV7-9, the J gene TRBJ1-5; D not resolved. Trimming left V 4 bases short and J 6 bases short, with 19 bases between. Per the germline V gene, CDR1 is SEHNR and CDR2 is FQNEAQ (reference sequence). The CDR3 loop spans 16 amino acids. Written as DNA, the CDR3 is TGTGCCAGCAGCTCCTTTGGTAGCAGCCTGGGTCAGCCCCAGCATTTT. Encoded protein: CASSSFGSSLGQPQHF.

Only a few counts were recorded for this clone. The gene calls are TRBV10-2 and TRBJ2-5, with 8 positions matching TRBD1. The J segment lost 1 base and the V segment lost 9 bases, leaving 4 bases of the junction unmatched. The CDR3 totals 13 residues. In germline, CDR1 is WSHSY, CDR2 SAAADI. CDR3 DNA sequence: TGCGCCAGTGGGACAGGCATCCAAGAGACCCAGTACTTC. It is translated as CASGTGIQETQYF.

The chain has TRBV5-6 and TRBJ1-6; tentative D call: TRBD1 (6 bases). The germline V and J ends were trimmed by 1 base and 6 bases, with 11 bases remaining between them. Germline V gives CDR1 SGHDT, CDR2 YYEEEE. There are 15 residues in the CDR3. CDR3 DNA: TGTGCCAGCAGCTTGCAGGGGCTGCCTAATTCACCCCTCCACTTT. As protein: CASSLQGLPNSPLHF.

Only a few counts were recorded for this clone. The V gene is TRBV6-1, the J gene TRBJ2-5, with TRBD2 matching 9 bases. V trimming: 5 bases; J trimming: 5 bases; junction bases outside the gene matches: 6. Germline assignment: CDR1 MNHNS and CDR2 SASEGT. The CDR3 has 14 amino acids. CDR3 coding DNA: TGTGCCAGCAGTCCGGCGGGGGGGAGGGAGACCCAGTACTTC. Its protein is CASSPAGGRETQYF.

As for this clone: An end of the junction does not agree with germline; a read error may underlie this. CDR3 sequence: CSSSPPATNEKLFF. CDR3 nucleotide sequence: TGTTCCAGCAGCCCCCCCGCAACTAATGAAAAACTGTTTTTT. V is TRBV7-9 and J is TRBJ1-4, with unresolved D. The CDR3 spans 14 residues. Germline V gene lookup returns CDR1 SEHNR and CDR2 FQNEAQ (reference sequence).

CDR3 sequence reads: CASSLVQQAGSSYEQYF. The CDR3 region has the DNA TGCGCCAGCAGCTTGGTGCAACAGGCCGGGAGCTCCTACGAGCAGTACTTC. This chain uses TRBV5-1 with TRBJ2-7, with D perhaps TRBD2 (6 bases). CDR1 is SGHRS and CDR2 is YFSETQ in the germline V gene. The CDR3 length is 17 residues. V was shortened by 0 bases and J by 0 bases, with 16 bases between the two germline ends.

The CDR3 DNA reads TGTGCCAGCAGAGATACCGGGACAGGGTCCTACGAGCAGTACTTC. The encoded protein is CASRDTGTGSYEQYF. The chain has TRBV6-5 and TRBJ2-7, with 9 bases matching TRBD1. Trimming removed 6 bases from V and 1 base from J; junction bases left unmatched: 7. CDR1 and CDR2 from the germline V gene are MNHEY and SVGAGI. CDR3 size: 15 residues.